The 13 T cell receptor beta chains in this list originate from one sample, sequenced in a study of cytomegalovirus exposure and HLA in healthy donors. Profiled with immunoSEQ multiplex PCR; TCRdb holds only in-frame clones, not every one. The table records fewer than 300,000 clones, approximately 87% of them present only once. Sequencing used PBMCs. All receptors derive from a woman younger than 35 in good health and CMV-seronegative.

This chain uses TRBV19 with TRBJ1-5; 9 positions agree with TRBD1. This CDR3 has 14 residues. V shed 9 bases and J 5 bases; nucleotides not matched to a gene: 8. Germline CDR1 reads LNHDA; CDR2 reads SQIVND (reference sequence). The CDR3: CASKRQGDYQPQHF. CDR3 coding DNA: TGTGCCAGCAAGAGACAGGGGGATTATCAGCCCCAGCATTTT.

Notes on this clone: The same CDR3 arises from other DNA sequences in this sample as well. The chain carries TRBV27 and TRBJ2-2; TRBD2 agrees at 13 bases. The CDR3 loop spans 15 amino acids. V gave up 6 bases and J gave up 5 bases; unmatched junction bases: 3. CDR1 and CDR2 from the germline V gene are MNHEY and SMNVEV (reference sequence). For the CDR3, the DNA is TGTGCCAGCAGCCCGGGACTAGCGGGAACCGGGGAGCTGTTTTTT. It specifies CASSPGLAGTGELFF.

The V call is TRBV11-1, the J call TRBJ1-4, with 8 nucleotides matching TRBD1. From germline, CDR1 is SGHAT and CDR2 FQDESV (reference sequence). V dropped 5 bases and J dropped 3; count of bases not matched to a gene: 2. The CDR3 sequence is 14 residues long. This chain's CDR3 is CASSPGQANEKLFF. The CDR3 DNA follows: TGTGCCAGCAGCCCGGGACAGGCTAATGAAAAACTGTTTTTT.

CDR3 bases: TGTGCCAGCAGTTTCCGGGACTCTCGAGCCTACGAGCAGTACTTC. Translated: CASSFRDSRAYEQYF. The rearrangement uses TRBV28 and TRBJ2-7, with a tentative D call TRBD2 (6 bases). The germline CDR1 and CDR2 sequences are MDHEN and SYDVKM. Trimming took off 3 bases at V and 2 bases at J, with 14 bases between the two ends. The CDR3 has 15 residues.

The chain has TRBV28 and TRBJ1-1; the D is unclear. The CDR3 sequence is 11 residues long. V was pared by 7 bases and J by 11 bases, with 14 bases between. CDR1 and CDR2 from the germline V gene are MDHEN and SYDVKM. The chain's CDR3 is CASTLEAVAFF. The CDR3 DNA is TGTGCCAGCACTCTCGAGGCGGTTGCTTTCTTT. The whole variable domain, remainder taken from reference TRBV28 and TRBJ1-1, is DVKVTQSSRYLVKRTGEKVFLECVQDMDHENMFWYRQDPGLGLRLIYFSYDVKMKEKGDIPEGYSVSREKKERFSLILESASTNQTSMYLCASTLEAVAFFGQGTRLTVV.

The chain combines TRBV6-5 with TRBJ1-1; 10 nucleotides agree with TRBD1. Germline values: CDR1 MNHEY, CDR2 SVGAGI. The CDR3 spans 15 residues. With 4 bases clipped from V and 11 bases from J, the junction kept 13 bases outside the gene matches. The CDR3 bases are TGTGCCAGCAGTTCTTCCGGGACAGGGGTAGTGAGGGCTTTCTTT. Its translation is CASSSSGTGVVRAFF.

The chain recombines TRBV5-1 with TRBJ2-2; D is possibly TRBD1 (6 bases). From germline, CDR1 is SGHRS and CDR2 YFSETQ. V was cut by 3 bases and J by 1 base, with 13 bases left in between. The CDR3 is made up of 16 amino acids. The CDR3 here is CASSSYRAQNTGELFF. CDR3 coding DNA: TGCGCCAGCAGCTCCTACAGGGCGCAGAACACCGGGGAGCTGTTTTTT. The variable domain in full, completed from reference TRBV5-1 and TRBJ2-2, reads KAGVTQTPRYLIKTRGQQVTLSCSPISGHRSVSWYQQTPGQGLQFLFEYFSETQRNKGNFPGRFSGRQFSNSRSEMNVSTLELGDSALYLCASSSYRAQNTGELFFGEGSRLTVL.

The chain couples TRBV25-1 to TRBJ2-7, with D unclear. This CDR3 has 16 amino acids. Germline-derived CDR1 and CDR2 are MGHDK and SYGVNS. V was trimmed by 6 bases and J by 0 bases, leaving 18 bases between them. CDR3: CASRPLPARSSYEQYF. In DNA form, the CDR3 reads TGTGCCAGCAGGCCGCTACCCGCTCGGAGCTCCTACGAGCAGTACTTC.

This clone was counted once. The chain carries TRBV27 and TRBJ2-2; 8 nucleotides match TRBD2. CDR3 length: 15 residues. Germline lookup yields CDR1 MNHEY and CDR2 SMNVEV (reference sequence). V trimming: 8 bases; J trimming: 3 bases; junction bases outside the gene matches: 8. The CDR3 protein is CASARGGQYTGELFF. CDR3 nucleotide sequence: TGTGCCAGCGCCCGGGGGGGGCAGTACACCGGGGAGCTGTTTTTT.

V usage is TRBV5-1 and J usage is TRBJ2-3; D is unresolved. V was trimmed by 0 bases and J by 2 bases, leaving 10 bases between them. Per germline, CDR1 SGHRS and CDR2 YFSETQ. The CDR3 is made up of 15 amino acids. The CDR3 DNA follows: TGCGCCAGCAGCTTGGATGGAGCAAACACAGATACGCAGTATTTT. It codes for CASSLDGANTDTQYF.

The chain links TRBV5-1 to TRBJ1-4; 7 bases are a match to TRBD1. CDR1 is SGHRS and CDR2 is YFSETQ in the germline V gene. This CDR3 is 16 amino acids long. J gave up 7 bases and V 6 bases, and 15 bases lay outside the gene matches. The CDR3 DNA follows: TGCGCCAGCACCCCAGACCGTAGGACAGGAGGTGAAAAACTGTTTTTT. The encoded protein is CASTPDRRTGGEKLFF.

The chain recombines TRBV18 with TRBJ1-4; D is perhaps TRBD1 (6 bases). V gave up 1 base and J gave up 4 bases, with 10 bases separating them. The CDR3 sequence is 15 residues long. CDR1 KGHSH and CDR2 LQKENI come from the germline V gene. CDR3 sequence: CASSPQTGLNEKLFF. The CDR3, as DNA: TGTGCCAGCTCACCACAGACAGGACTTAATGAAAAACTGTTTTTT.

The J gene is TRBJ2-3, the V gene TRBV6-1; 11 bases line up with TRBD1. The CDR3 is 16 amino acids. CDR1 MNHNS and CDR2 SASEGT come from the germline V gene. Trimming cost V 3 bases and J 0 bases; bases outside gene matches: 2. The CDR3, as DNA: TGTGCCAGCAGTGAGGGACAGGGGGGGAGCACAGATACGCAGTATTTT. It yields the protein CASSEGQGGSTDTQYF.